This T cell receptor (beta chain) appears in the sequencing data of a study of CD8 T cells in ankylosing spondylitis. Quantitative 5'-RACE with molecular barcodes generated TCR beta libraries. TCRdb ran MiXCR on the 5' RACE reads and lists one entry per CDR3 protein. The sample has 250,000 or so distinct CDR3 sequences; 15% to 20% are singletons. This clonotype has at least ten counts. Sequencing used blood, either unsorted or a sorted T cell fraction (not recorded which). This clonotype originated in a male donor with ankylosing spondylitis or in good health (not recorded which).

The CDR3 protein is CSVEEGRGSGEQYF. The CDR3, as DNA: TGCAGCGTTGAAGAGGGGAGGGGTTCGGGGGAGCAGTACTTC. The chain combines TRBV29-1 with TRBJ2-7; 7 bases are a match to TRBD2. Germline V gene lookup returns CDR1 SQVTM and CDR2 ANQGSEA. V trimming: 0 bases; J trimming: 7 bases; junction bases outside the gene matches: 9. This CDR3 is 14 amino acids long.